This entry lists 18 T cell receptor beta chains sequenced from one sample in a study of blood T cell repertoires in COVID-19. The protocol was immunoSEQ multiplex PCR, while the TCRdb copy is restricted to in-frame clones and leaves out a portion. Here the sample spans roughly 78,000 clones, around nine tenths being singletons. The sample comprised peripheral blood. These TCRs come from a woman in her sixties or seventies with acute or convalescent COVID-19.

J is TRBJ1-2 and V is TRBV27; 12 bases line up with TRBD1. V was clipped by 4 bases and J by 7 bases; unmatched bases: 4. Germline V CDR1 and CDR2: MNHEY, SMNVEV (reference sequence). CDR3 size: 14 residues. DNA of the CDR3: TGTGCCAGCAGTTCGGGACAGGGGGCGCTTGGCTACACCTTC. Residues: CASSSGQGALGYTF.

The V and J genes are TRBV28 and TRBJ2-3; 9 bases are a match to TRBD2. CDR1 and CDR2 (germline): MDHEN, SYDVKM. The CDR3 spans 16 residues. Losses at the gene ends were 7 bases for V and 3 bases for J; bases not matched to a gene: 11. The chain's CDR3 is CASIPYGGGETDTQYF. In nucleotides, the CDR3 is TGTGCCAGCATTCCTTACGGCGGGGGGGAAACAGATACGCAGTATTTT.

The chain carries TRBV29-1 and TRBJ1-2, with TRBD1 identical over 8 bases. Per germline, CDR1 SQVTM and CDR2 ANQGSEA. The CDR3 is 12 residues long. Losses at the gene ends were 6 bases for V and 8 bases for J; bases not matched to a gene: 8. The CDR3 protein is CSVSTGARGYTF. The CDR3 nucleotides read TGCAGCGTCTCGACAGGGGCCAGGGGCTACACCTTC.

The V call is TRBV6-6, the J call TRBJ1-5, with a possible D match to TRBD1 (6 bases). Germline CDR1 is MNHNY and CDR2 is SVGAGI (reference sequence). Trimming left V 5 bases short and J 6 bases short, with 14 bases between. This CDR3 is built from 14 residues. The CDR3 reads CASSRRGEAQPQHF. CDR3 sequence (DNA): TGTGCCAGCAGTCGCAGGGGAGAGGCTCAGCCCCAGCATTTT.

The rearrangement uses TRBV2 and TRBJ2-5; 15 bases map to TRBD2. The CDR3 consists of 14 residues. Trimming removed 8 bases from V and 5 bases from J; junction bases left unmatched: 3. Per the germline V gene, CDR1 is SNHLY and CDR2 is FYNNEI. The DNA for the CDR3 is TGTGCCAGCTCCGGACTAGCGGGGGGGGAGACCCAGTACTTC. This translates into CASSGLAGGETQYF.

V and J are TRBV2 and TRBJ1-5; D is uncertain. CDR1 is SNHLY, CDR2 FYNNEI, per germline. Trimming cost V 5 bases and J 6 bases, with 11 bases left between them. This CDR3 contains 13 residues. CDR3 amino acids: CASSPQIRQPQHF. The CDR3 DNA follows: TGTGCCAGCAGTCCGCAGATTCGTCAGCCCCAGCATTTT.

This chain uses TRBV10-3 with TRBJ2-1; 15 bases align to TRBD2. V lost 10 bases to trimming and J lost 7 bases; unmatched junction nucleotides: 5. Germline lookup yields CDR1 ENHRY and CDR2 SYGVKD. CDR3 length: 14 amino acids. The chain's CDR3 is CATGTSGGPNEQFF. The CDR3 bases are TGTGCCACTGGGACTAGCGGGGGGCCGAATGAGCAGTTCTTC.

The rearrangement links TRBV27 to TRBJ2-2; 11 bases agree with TRBD2. With 6 bases clipped from V and 6 bases from J, the junction kept 3 bases outside the gene matches. Germline assignment: CDR1 MNHEY and CDR2 SMNVEV (reference sequence). The CDR3 contains 14 residues. The CDR3 loop reads CASRRSGGAGELFF. CDR3 in DNA: TGTGCCAGCAGACGTAGCGGGGGGGCCGGGGAGCTGTTTTTT.

The chain joins TRBV10-3 to TRBJ2-5, with 9 nucleotides matching TRBD1. Germline V lookup: CDR1 ENHRY, CDR2 SYGVKD. The J segment lost 3 bases and the V segment lost 2 bases, leaving 7 bases of the junction unmatched. This CDR3 contains 16 residues. DNA for the CDR3: TGTGCCATCAGTGAGACCCGGGACAGGGAAAAAGAGACCCAGTACTTC. Translation gives CAISETRDREKETQYF.

J is TRBJ1-1 and V is TRBV27, with D possibly matching TRBD1 (5 bases). This CDR3 spans 15 amino acids. Trimming shortened V by 6 bases and J by 6 bases, and 20 bases separated the two germline ends. Germline values: CDR1 MNHEY, CDR2 SMNVEV (reference sequence). The CDR3 sequence is CASRTSPQGGSEAFF. As DNA, the CDR3 is TGTGCCAGCAGGACTTCCCCGCAGGGTGGGTCTGAAGCTTTCTTT.

The J gene is TRBJ2-5, the V gene TRBV7-7, with 8 nucleotides matching TRBD2. Germline V gene lookup returns CDR1 SSHAT and CDR2 FNYEAQ (reference sequence). The ends lost 4 bases at V and 5 bases at J; junction bases unmatched: 9. The CDR3 is 15 residues long. CDR3 residues: CASSSFSGVGETQYF. CDR3 nucleotide sequence: TGTGCCAGCAGCTCCTTTAGCGGGGTCGGTGAGACCCAGTACTTC.

The genes are TRBV29-1 and TRBJ2-2; perhaps TRBD2 as D (5 bases). The CDR3 runs 15 residues. Germline CDR1 is SQVTM and CDR2 is ANQGSEA. V was trimmed by 5 bases and J by 4 bases, leaving 17 bases between them. The CDR3 DNA follows: TGCAGCGTTTCGTTTTTGGCGGAGGTCACCGGGGAGCTGTTTTTT. Residues: CSVSFLAEVTGELFF.

The chain recombines TRBV4-3 with TRBJ2-3; D is possibly TRBD2 (5 bases). Germline assignment: CDR1 LGHNA and CDR2 YSLEER. The CDR3 loop spans 17 amino acids. With 1 base removed from V and 4 bases from J, the gap between germline ends came to 18 bases. CDR3 DNA sequence: TGCGCCAGCAGCCAAGTTGTGAGGGTGCGCGGAGCAGATACGCAGTATTTT. This sequence encodes CASSQVVRVRGADTQYF.

This clone has more than one count but fewer than ten. The V gene is TRBV5-6, the J gene TRBJ2-3, with no clear D. Trimming took off 4 bases at V and 1 base at J, with 13 bases between the two ends. The CDR3 has 15 amino acids. Germline values: CDR1 SGHDT, CDR2 YYEEEE. The CDR3 bases are TGTGCCAGCAGCCACAAACCGCTTGGCACAGATACGCAGTATTTT. Translation gives CASSHKPLGTDTQYF.

This clone was detected once. The V call is TRBV6-1, the J call TRBJ2-1, with D uncertain. V dropped 1 base and J dropped 0 bases, with 16 bases sitting between them. The CDR3 is 18 residues long. Germline CDR1 is MNHNS and CDR2 is SASEGT. CDR3 loop: CASSEGARPIRSYNEQFF. The CDR3 DNA is TGTGCCAGCAGTGAAGGGGCCCGCCCGATACGCTCCTACAATGAGCAGTTCTTC.

V gene TRBV13 combines with J gene TRBJ2-5; 8 nucleotides line up with TRBD1. The germline V gene encodes CDR1 PRHDT and CDR2 FYEKMQ (reference sequence). This CDR3 is 16 amino acids long. V lost 5 bases to trimming and J lost 2 bases; unmatched junction nucleotides: 10. The CDR3 region is CASSRRRTGLQETQYF. The DNA of the CDR3 is TGTGCCAGCAGCCGACGCAGGACAGGGTTACAAGAGACCCAGTACTTC.

The J gene is TRBJ1-5, the V gene TRBV29-1; D gene unclear. V was pared by 6 bases and J by 0 bases, with 9 bases between. The CDR3 is 13 amino acids. Germline values: CDR1 SQVTM, CDR2 ANQGSEA. The CDR3: CSVAVDSNQPQHF. CDR3 DNA sequence: TGCAGCGTGGCAGTTGATAGCAATCAGCCCCAGCATTTT.

The genes are TRBV19 and TRBJ1-6; 7 nucleotides align to TRBD1. Germline lookup yields CDR1 LNHDA and CDR2 SQIVND (reference sequence). The CDR3 is 14 residues long. Trimming at V came to 9 bases and at J to 6 bases, leaving 8 bases not matched to a gene. DNA of the CDR3: TGTGCCAGCATGAACAGGGGACCTAATTCACCCCTCCACTTT. It yields the protein CASMNRGPNSPLHF.